These 26 T cell receptor beta chains were all obtained from the same sample, sequenced in a study of Ad26.COV2.S vaccination and SARS-CoV-2 variants (dated by TCRdb to the early 2020s). Library preparation employed the immunoSEQ multiplex PCR assay. Entries here come from immuneACCESS through TCRdb and include only in-frame sequences with V and J called. Some clones fail to appear in such tables; in the studies checked, an unresolved V gene covers under half of the shortfall, and the cause of the remainder is unknown. The sample table lists 250,000 to 300,000 clones, 87% of them with a count of one. The top ten clonotypes cover 3% to 4% of the sample. The label giving this sample's treatment or condition can be read as: some 19 received Ad26.COV2.S at low or high dose, single or two shots; several received placebo; per-sample allocation not given. For vaccine and placebo recipients, the sequenced repertoires came from samples collected on day 63 after the first injection.

The sample was peripheral blood, taken in a trial of Ad26.COV2.S vaccine versus placebo. The origin of the receptors is a person between 18 and 59 years old who received the Ad26.COV2.S COVID-19 vaccine or a placebo.

This chain joins TRBV30 and TRBJ1-4; D gene unclear. The CDR3 runs 14 residues. V lost 0 bases, J lost 7 bases, and 12 bases lay in between. Germline V gene data show CDR1 as GTSNPN and CDR2 as SVGIG (reference sequence). The DNA for the CDR3 is TGTGCCTGGAGTGTCGGCCCGGCGAGTGAAAAACTGTTTTTT. Amino acid sequence: CAWSVGPASEKLFF.

The rearrangement joins TRBV27 to TRBJ2-3; TRBD2 might be the D (5 bases). The CDR3 loop spans 15 amino acids. Trimming removed 3 bases from V and 4 bases from J, with 14 bases in between. CDR1 and CDR2 from the germline V gene are MNHEY and SMNVEV (reference sequence). The CDR3 is CASSFHGSRADTQYF. In nucleotides, the CDR3 is TGTGCCAGCAGTTTCCATGGGAGCCGCGCAGATACGCAGTATTTT.

V usage is TRBV6-2 or TRBV6-3 and J usage is TRBJ2-4, with 8 bases matching TRBD1. The germline CDR1 and CDR2 sequences are MNHEY and SVGEGT. The CDR3 spans 17 residues. J was trimmed by 0 bases and V by 4 bases; bases with no gene match: 8. CDR3 sequence (DNA): TGTGCCAGCAGTTCGACAGGGGATGCAATAGCCAAAAACATTCAGTACTTC. It encodes CASSSTGDAIAKNIQYF.

The chain has TRBV5-6 and TRBJ1-4; D perhaps matches TRBD1 (5 bases). Germline V gene sequence: CDR1 SGHDT, CDR2 YYEEEE. The CDR3 extends over 17 amino acids. Between the trimmed V and J ends, which lost 4 bases and 3 bases, there was a span of 19 bases. CDR3 nucleotides: TGTGCCAGCAGCCTACCGGGGGACCGTGGAGCTAATGAAAAACTGTTTTTT. Its translation: CASSLPGDRGANEKLFF. The variable domain in full, with the rest retrieved from reference TRBV5-6 and TRBJ1-4, is DAGVTQSPTHLIKTRGQQVTLRCSPKSGHDTVSWYQQALGQGPQFIFQYYEEEERQRGNFPDRFSGHQFPNYSSELNVNALLLGDSALYLCASSLPGDRGANEKLFFGSGTQLSVL.

DNA of the CDR3: TGTGCCAGTAGTATGAGGGAAGGGACTGAAGCTTTCTTT. It yields the protein CASSMREGTEAFF. The chain uses TRBV19 and TRBJ1-1; D unclear. This CDR3 contains 13 residues. CDR1 and CDR2 from the germline V gene are LNHDA and SQIVND (reference sequence). Trimming cost V 3 bases and J 5 bases, with 10 bases left between them.

The V call is TRBV6-1, the J call TRBJ2-1, with TRBD2 as a possible D gene (5 bases). Germline CDR1 MNHNS, CDR2 SASEGT. The CDR3 loop spans 14 amino acids. The V and J ends lost 3 bases and 2 bases respectively, with 8 bases between them. Here the CDR3 DNA reads TGTGCCAGCAGTGACACCGGGACCTACAATGAGCAGTTCTTC. This gives the protein CASSDTGTYNEQFF.

V usage is TRBV3-1 (or the pseudogene TRBV3-2) and J usage is TRBJ1-3; unclear D gene. The CDR3 spans 14 residues. The V gene's germline CDR1 is LGHDT and CDR2 YNNKEL (reference sequence). V dropped 3 bases and J dropped 4 bases, with 10 bases sitting between them. CDR3 region: CASSQRDSGNTIYF. CDR3 bases: TGTGCCAGCAGCCAGAGGGATTCAGGAAACACCATATATTTT.

The gene calls are TRBV15 and TRBJ1-2; 9 positions match TRBD1. The CDR3 totals 15 residues. The V segment lost 3 bases and the J segment 1 base; nucleotides outside the gene matches: 3. CDR1 LNHNV and CDR2 YYDKDF come from the germline V gene (reference sequence). Written as DNA, the CDR3 is TGTGCCACCAGCAGGCCGGACAGGGGTAACTATGGCTACACCTTC. It is translated as CATSRPDRGNYGYTF.

The chain recombines TRBV19 with TRBJ1-2; 11 nucleotides match TRBD1. After removal of 3 bases from V and 4 bases from J, the junction contained 4 bases not matched to a gene. The CDR3 spans 15 residues. Germline-derived CDR1 and CDR2 are LNHDA and SQIVND (reference sequence). CDR3 bases: TGTGCCAGTAGTATCCCGGACAGGGGGCTCTATGGCTACACCTTC. This translates into CASSIPDRGLYGYTF.

V is TRBV29-1 and J is TRBJ2-7, with TRBD1 as a possible D gene (6 bases). V gave up 2 bases and J gave up 5 bases, with 10 bases separating them. This CDR3 comprises 12 residues. CDR1 is SQVTM, CDR2 ANQGSEA, per germline. CDR3 region: CSVESGVNEQYF. The CDR3 DNA sequence: TGCAGCGTTGAATCAGGGGTAAACGAGCAGTACTTC.

This chain joins TRBV5-1 and TRBJ2-5; D remains ambiguous. This CDR3 comprises 13 residues. Per the germline V gene, CDR1 is SGHRS and CDR2 is YFSETQ. Trimming removed 2 bases from V and 3 bases from J, with 8 bases in between. CDR3 coding DNA: TGCGCCAGCAGCTTCGTCAGTAAAGAGACCCAGTACTTC. Amino acid sequence: CASSFVSKETQYF.

This chain links TRBV6-5 with TRBJ2-7; tentatively, D is TRBD2 (6 bases). The CDR3 covers 12 residues. CDR1 is MNHEY, CDR2 SVGAGI, per germline. The ends were cut back, 4 bases at V and 7 bases at J, with 11 bases in the middle. The DNA for the CDR3 is TGTGCCAGCAGTTTAGTTGGGGGGGAGCAGTACTTC. Protein: CASSLVGGEQYF.

The V call is TRBV29-1, the J call TRBJ2-7; D unclear. Germline CDR1 is SQVTM and CDR2 is ANQGSEA. Trimming removed 7 bases from V and 1 base from J, with 8 bases in between. This CDR3 region has 11 residues. The CDR3 spells CSASSSYEQYF. CDR3 nucleotide sequence: TGCAGCGCCTCCAGTTCCTACGAGCAGTACTTC.

The gene calls are TRBV6-2 or TRBV6-3 and TRBJ1-2; the D gene is possibly TRBD1 (6 bases). The CDR3 covers 15 residues. Germline CDR1 and CDR2: MNHEY and SVGEGT. Trimming removed 1 base from V and 6 bases from J, with 15 bases in between. Written as DNA, the CDR3 is TGTGCCAGCAGTTACTACACTTGGACAGATGATGGCTACACCTTC. This translates into CASSYYTWTDDGYTF.

The J gene is TRBJ2-7, the V gene TRBV6-5; possibly TRBD1 for D (6 bases). The CDR3 runs to 14 residues. The germline V gene has CDR1 MNHEY and CDR2 SVGAGI. The germline V and J ends were trimmed by 6 bases and 3 bases, with 15 bases remaining between them. CDR3 coding DNA: TGTGCCAGCAGCCAGGGGTCGCAATTCTACGAGCAGTACTTC. Protein product: CASSQGSQFYEQYF.

This sequence joins TRBV21-1 and TRBJ1-4; TRBD1, as called in the table, went unchecked against the DNA. TRBV21-1 is a documented pseudogene. This CDR3 is built from 16 residues. CDR3 bases: TGTGCCAGCCATTTTCGGGGGACAGGGGAGGGTGAAAAACTGTTTTTT. Its protein product is CASHFRGTGEGEKLFF.

V usage is TRBV7-2 and J usage is TRBJ1-1, with D unclear. The CDR3 runs to 13 residues. Looked up from germline, CDR1 is SGHTA and CDR2 is FQGNSA. The V gene lost 2 bases and the J gene lost 11 bases, with 15 bases spanning the gap. CDR3 nucleotides: TGTGCCAGCAGCTTAAGTCAGTTCCCTTACGCTTTCTTT. This gives the protein CASSLSQFPYAFF.

This clone was counted only a few times. The chain has TRBV4-1 and TRBJ2-7, with 9 bases matching TRBD1. CDR1 MGHRA and CDR2 YSYEKL come from the germline V gene. Trimming took 5 bases from V and 5 from J; bases not matched to a gene: 7. The CDR3 spans 14 residues. CDR3: CASSKGTGTHEQYF. Here the CDR3 DNA reads TGCGCCAGCAGCAAGGGGACAGGGACCCACGAGCAGTACTTC.

The chain carries TRBV18 and TRBJ2-3; D possibly matches TRBD1 or TRBD2 (5 bases each). The V gene's germline CDR1 is KGHSH and CDR2 LQKENI. The CDR3 contains 15 residues. The V gene lost 3 bases and the J gene lost 2 bases, with 12 bases spanning the gap. The CDR3 DNA reads as TGTGCCAGCTCACCTCCTGGGACCGTCACAGATACGCAGTATTTT. It specifies CASSPPGTVTDTQYF.

The chain links TRBV7-9 to TRBJ2-1; D may match TRBD1 or TRBD2 (5 bases each). This CDR3 is built from 14 residues. With 1 base removed from V and 4 bases from J, the gap between germline ends came to 8 bases. CDR1 and CDR2 from the germline V gene are SEHNR and FQNEAQ (reference sequence). The CDR3 loop is CASSLVGGYNEQFF. The CDR3 DNA follows: TGTGCCAGCAGCTTAGTTGGGGGTTACAATGAGCAGTTCTTC.

V is TRBV14 and J is TRBJ2-3; D not certain. The V gene's germline CDR1 is SGHDN and CDR2 FVKESK. CDR3 length equals 11 residues. The ends were cut back, 3 bases at V and 2 bases at J, with 0 bases in the middle. The CDR3 coding sequence is TGTGCCAGCAGCCACACAGATACGCAGTATTTT. This encodes CASSHTDTQYF.

The chain combines TRBV7-3 with TRBJ1-2; 9 bases map to TRBD1. J was trimmed by 7 bases and V by 2 bases; bases with no gene match: 14. This CDR3 spans 17 amino acids. The V gene's germline CDR1 is SGHTA and CDR2 FQGTGA. CDR3 coding DNA: TGTGCCAGCAGCTTATCAGGGGACAGGGTAGGAAGCGGTGGCTACACCTTC. Encoded protein: CASSLSGDRVGSGGYTF.

The chain uses TRBV4-2 and TRBJ2-3; D is possibly TRBD2 (6 bases). Trimming took off 5 bases at V and 2 bases at J, with 14 bases between the two ends. CDR1 is LGHNA and CDR2 is YNFKEQ in the germline V gene. This CDR3 has 15 amino acids. DNA for the CDR3: TGTGCCAGCAGCGGGGAGGAGCGGCCCACAGATACGCAGTATTTT. As protein: CASSGEERPTDTQYF.

This rearrangement joins TRBV5-4 to TRBJ2-7; D remains ambiguous. The CDR3 is made up of 15 amino acids. The V and J ends lost 2 bases and 0 bases respectively, with 12 bases between them. Germline V gives CDR1 SGHNT, CDR2 YYREEE (reference sequence). CDR3 bases: TGTGCCAGCAGCTTTAGCCCCCGCAGCTCCTACGAGCAGTACTTC. It yields the protein CASSFSPRSSYEQYF.

This rearrangement joins TRBV5-1 to TRBJ2-5; D possibly uses TRBD1 or TRBD2 (6 bases each). Germline loops: CDR1 SGHRS, CDR2 YFSETQ. Trimming took off 3 bases at V and 3 bases at J, with 18 bases between the two ends. The CDR3 has 16 amino acids. CDR3 region: CASSSGWSGAEETQYF. For the CDR3, the DNA is TGCGCCAGCAGCTCGGGTTGGTCGGGGGCCGAAGAGACCCAGTACTTC.

The J gene is TRBJ1-2, the V gene TRBV29-1; 10 bases agree with TRBD1. This CDR3 is built from 16 residues. CDR1 is SQVTM, CDR2 ANQGSEA, per germline. The ends lost 2 bases at V and 4 bases at J; junction bases unmatched: 10. The CDR3 nucleotides read TGCAGCGTTGAAAAGGGGACAGGGGTAAGGGGCTATGGCTACACCTTC. This codes for CSVEKGTGVRGYGYTF.